The 10 T cell receptor beta chains below were found in one sample sequenced in a study of cytomegalovirus exposure and HLA in healthy donors. PCR involved 60 Vbeta and 13 Jbeta primers. Measured with immunoSEQ multiplex PCR; TCRdb has only the in-frame clones, and not every one. The table records about 43,000 clones, less than 75% of them present only once. Sequencing used PBMCs. Receptors were obtained from a man aged 60-69 years in good health and CMV-seropositive.

This sequence joins TRBV19 and TRBJ1-1, with a weak D call TRBD1 (6 bases). CDR3 length: 13 amino acids. V lost 7 bases and J lost 6, with 15 bases in between. Per the germline V gene, CDR1 is LNHDA and CDR2 is SQIVND (reference sequence). This CDR3 reads CASTNTGSSEAFF. CDR3 DNA sequence: TGTGCCAGTACAAATACAGGGTCCTCTGAAGCTTTCTTT.

The chain is built from TRBV7-6 and TRBJ2-1; 8 bases are a match to TRBD1. This CDR3 spans 16 amino acids. V gave up 5 bases and J gave up 0 bases; unmatched junction bases: 6. Germline loops: CDR1 SGHVS, CDR2 FNYEAQ. Here the CDR3 DNA reads TGTGCCAGCAGCGGAAACAGGGGGAGCTCCTACAATGAGCAGTTCTTC. The encoded protein is CASSGNRGSSYNEQFF. The complete variable domain, with remaining parts taken from reference TRBV7-6 and TRBJ2-1, reads GAGVSQSPRYKVTKRGQDVALRCDPISGHVSLYWYRQALGQGPEFLTYFNYEAQQDKSGLPNDRFSAERPEGSISTLTIQRTEQRDSAMYRCASSGNRGSSYNEQFFGPGTRLTVL.

This CDR3 is CASSLRGFTGELFF. The DNA of the CDR3 is TGTGCCAGCAGTTTACGAGGGTTCACCGGGGAGCTGTTTTTT. The V call is TRBV27, the J call TRBJ2-2; TRBD2 is a possible D gene (5 bases). Germline loops: CDR1 MNHEY, CDR2 SMNVEV (reference sequence). This CDR3 has 14 residues. Trimming removed 2 bases from V and 4 bases from J, with 8 bases in between.

This clone was counted between two and nine times. The J gene is TRBJ2-2, the V gene TRBV10-3, with 11 bases aligning to TRBD2. The V and J ends lost 5 bases and 5 bases, in that order; junction bases with no gene match: 7. This CDR3 has 16 residues. In germline, CDR1 is ENHRY, CDR2 SYGVKD. CDR3 sequence (DNA): TGTGCCATCAGTCCTACTAGCGGGAGACAAACCGGGGAGCTGTTTTTT. It specifies CAISPTSGRQTGELFF.

This sequence joins TRBV5-6 and TRBJ2-3; possibly TRBD2 for D (5 bases). Trimming left V 4 bases short and J 4 bases short, with 16 bases between. The CDR3 covers 15 residues. Germline V CDR1 and CDR2: SGHDT, YYEEEE. The DNA for the CDR3 is TGTGCCAGCAGCGAGGGCCCCTGGGTCCCAGATACGCAGTATTTT. Amino acid sequence: CASSEGPWVPDTQYF.

The chain has TRBV6-1 and TRBJ2-7; no clear D gene. CDR1 and CDR2 from the germline V gene are MNHNS and SASEGT. The CDR3 loop spans 13 amino acids. V was pared by 6 bases and J by 9 bases, with 18 bases between. The CDR3 nucleotides read TGTGCCAGCAGCTCCACCATGGGCGTCGGGCAGTACTTC. Protein: CASSSTMGVGQYF.

This clone showed up just once. The rearrangement joins TRBV7-2 to TRBJ2-2, with TRBD1 matching 11 bases. Unmatched junction bases numbered 2, after V lost 5 bases and J lost 6 bases. Germline values: CDR1 SGHTA, CDR2 FQGNSA. CDR3 length equals 14 residues. CDR3 in DNA: TGTGCCAGCAGCCCGGACAGGGGGCCCGGGGAGCTGTTTTTT. Translated: CASSPDRGPGELFF.

The V gene is TRBV6-6, the J gene TRBJ2-1, with D unresolved. Trimming cost V 0 bases and J 9 bases, with 12 bases left between them. The V gene's germline CDR1 is MNHNY and CDR2 SVGAGI (reference sequence). This CDR3 is built from 14 residues. The CDR3 sequence: CASSYSSRYGEQFF. The CDR3 DNA sequence: TGTGCCAGCAGTTACTCGAGCAGGTATGGTGAGCAGTTCTTC.

The rearrangement links TRBV9 to TRBJ2-6, with TRBD1 matching 8 bases. V shed 0 bases, J shed 0 bases, and the junction held 5 bases outside the gene matches. The germline CDR1 and CDR2 sequences are SGDLS and YYNGEE. CDR3 size: 18 residues. Here the CDR3 DNA reads TGTGCCAGCAGCGTAGATTGGACAGGGTCCTCTGGGGCCAACGTCCTGACTTTC. Its translation: CASSVDWTGSSGANVLTF.

This clone has just a few counts. The chain links TRBV4-1 to TRBJ1-5; 7 bases are shared with TRBD1. The CDR3 is 14 amino acids. The germline V gene has CDR1 MGHRA and CDR2 YSYEKL. V shed 5 bases and J 6 bases; nucleotides not matched to a gene: 7. The CDR3 reads CASSVRTGPQPQHF. CDR3 coding DNA: TGCGCCAGCAGCGTAAGGACAGGCCCTCAGCCCCAGCATTTT.